This T cell receptor (beta chain) comes out of a study of cytomegalovirus exposure and HLA in healthy donors. Study context: Early on, a data release was issued that held tens of millions of unique TCRs from HLA-typed donors.

The PCR employed 60 Vbeta primers together with 13 Jbeta primers. Profiling relied on immunoSEQ multiplex PCR, and the TCRdb table lists in-frame clones only, not all of them. The sample has approximately 120,000 clones; 77% are singletons. Germline values: CDR1 SNHLY, CDR2 FYNNEI. Germline trimming cut 3 bases from V and 1 base from J; bases unmatched to any gene: 1. CDR3 length: 15 amino acids. Study-wide results and limits: The study listed about 150 cytomegalovirus-associated TCR beta chains. An analysis was carried out later, and it reportedly showed fewer N-insertions in an Asian-associated ancestry cluster than the approximately 710-donor mean.

A remark on this clone: No antigen is known for it.

This TCR was sampled from a woman between 40 and 50 years old in good health and CMV-seropositive. The chain uses TRBV2 and TRBJ2-4, with 9 bases matching TRBD2. The sequenced sample consisted of PBMCs. The CDR3 sequence is CASSDGTSAKNIQYF. The CDR3 DNA follows: TGTGCCAGCAGTGACGGGACTAGCGCCAAAAACATTCAGTACTTC.